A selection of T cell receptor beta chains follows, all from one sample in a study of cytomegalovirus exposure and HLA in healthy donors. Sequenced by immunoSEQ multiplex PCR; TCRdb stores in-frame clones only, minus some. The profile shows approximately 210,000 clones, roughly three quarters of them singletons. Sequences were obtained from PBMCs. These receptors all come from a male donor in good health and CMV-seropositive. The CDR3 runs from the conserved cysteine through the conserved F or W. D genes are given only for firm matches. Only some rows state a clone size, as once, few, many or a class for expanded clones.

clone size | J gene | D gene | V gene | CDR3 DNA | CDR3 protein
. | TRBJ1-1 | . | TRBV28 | TGTGCCGCTGCAGGGTGGGTCTCAGTCACTGAAGCTTTCTTT | CAAAGWVSVTEAFF
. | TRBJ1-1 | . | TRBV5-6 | TGTGCCAGCAGCTTGGGTTGGGGGGGCGTGAACACTGAAGCTTTCTTT | CASSLGWGGVNTEAFF
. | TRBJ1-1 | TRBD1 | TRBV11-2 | TGTGCCAGCAGCATACGACAGGGTGTTGGCACTGAAGCTTTCTTT | CASSIRQGVGTEAFF
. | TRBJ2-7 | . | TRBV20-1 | TGCAGTGCTAGTATCTACGAGCAGTACTTC | CSASIYEQYF
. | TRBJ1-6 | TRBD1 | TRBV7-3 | TGTGCCAGCAGCTTACGGACAGGAGCCAATAATTCACCCCTCCACTTT | CASSLRTGANNSPLHF
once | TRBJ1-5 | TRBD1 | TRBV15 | TGTGCCACCAGCAGAGATCCGACAGGGGATCAGCCCCAGCATTTT | CATSRDPTGDQPQHF
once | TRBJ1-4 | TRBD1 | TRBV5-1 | TGCGCCAGCAGCACTAGGACAGGTGAAAAACTGTTTTTT | CASSTRTGEKLFF
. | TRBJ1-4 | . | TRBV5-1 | TGCGCCAGCAGCCCGGTCACAGACGAAAAACTGTTTTTT | CASSPVTDEKLFF
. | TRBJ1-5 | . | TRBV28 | TGTGCCAGCAGCACGCGGGGTGCTCAGCCCCAGCATTTT | CASSTRGAQPQHF
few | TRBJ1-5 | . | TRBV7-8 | TGTGCCAGCAGCACCCTCGGGCACAGGGAAAATCAGCCCCAGCATTTT | CASSTLGHRENQPQHF
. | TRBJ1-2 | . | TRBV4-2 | TGTGCCAGCAGCCAAGATTTCCACAGCCTTAACTATGGCTACACCTTC | CASSQDFHSLNYGYTF
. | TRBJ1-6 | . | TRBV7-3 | TGTGCCAGCAGCTTAGAGCCGAATTCACCCCTCCACTTT | CASSLEPNSPLHF
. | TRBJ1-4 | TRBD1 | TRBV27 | TGTGCCAGCAGTACCCTACAGGGGGCACGTGAAAAACTGTTTTTT | CASSTLQGAREKLFF
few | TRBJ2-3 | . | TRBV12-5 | TGTGCTAGTGGTTTGGAGTCGACTAGCACAGATACGCAGTATTTT | CASGLESTSTDTQYF
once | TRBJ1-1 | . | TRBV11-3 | TGTGCCAGCAACAACCGGGAGGGGGAGGAAGCTTTCTTT | CASNNREGEEAFF
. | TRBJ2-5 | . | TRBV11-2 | TGTGCCAGCAGCCCCGTTTCGGGTGGGGAGACCCAGTACTTC | CASSPVSGGETQYF
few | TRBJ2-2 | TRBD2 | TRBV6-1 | TGTGCCAGCAGTGCCCCTAGCGGGGGGGCGGCCGGGGAGCTGTTTTTT | CASSAPSGGAAGELFF
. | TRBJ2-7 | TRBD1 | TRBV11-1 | TGTGCCAGCAGCCCTAGACAGGGGGCATCCTACGAGCAGTACTTC | CASSPRQGASYEQYF
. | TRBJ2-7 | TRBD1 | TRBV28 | TGTGCCACCAGGGCCTCCGGGACAGACTCCTACGAGCAGTACTTC | CATRASGTDSYEQYF
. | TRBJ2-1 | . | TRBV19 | TGTGCCAGTAGTATAGGTGGCCTTTCCTACAATGAGCAGTTCTTC | CASSIGGLSYNEQFF
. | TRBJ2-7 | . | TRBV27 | TGTGCCAGCAGTTCAAGGAGCTCCTACGAGCAGTACTTC | CASSSRSSYEQYF
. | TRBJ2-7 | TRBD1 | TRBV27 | TGTGCCAGCAGTTTCCGGGACAGGTCCTACGAGCAGTACTTC | CASSFRDRSYEQYF
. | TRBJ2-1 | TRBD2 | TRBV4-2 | TGTGCCAGCAGCTCCCGGGGGGCGGGGGGGCATGACAATGAGCAGTTCTTC | CASSSRGAGGHDNEQFF
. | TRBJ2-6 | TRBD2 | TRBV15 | TGTGCCACCAGCGGGGGGGGTACTGGGGCCAACGTCCTGACTTTC | CATSGGGTGANVLTF
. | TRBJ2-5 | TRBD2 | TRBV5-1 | TGCGCCAGCAGCTTGGAAGCGGGGGCGCAAGAGACCCAGTACTTC | CASSLEAGAQETQYF
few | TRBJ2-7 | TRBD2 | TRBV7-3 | TGTGCCAGCAGCTTAATCGGACTAGAAGGCTCCGAGCAGTACTTC | CASSLIGLEGSEQYF
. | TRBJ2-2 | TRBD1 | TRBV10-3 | TGTGCCATCAGTTCGGACAGGGGGGACACCGGGGAGCTGTTTTTT | CAISSDRGDTGELFF
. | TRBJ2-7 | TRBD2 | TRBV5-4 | TGTGCCAGCAGCCCCGGGAGGCTTGGGGGAAGCTCCTACGAGCAGTACTTC | CASSPGRLGGSSYEQYF
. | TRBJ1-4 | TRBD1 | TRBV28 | TGTGCCAGCAGTTTCCCAGGGACAGTAAGAGGGGAAAAACTGTTTTTT | CASSFPGTVRGEKLFF
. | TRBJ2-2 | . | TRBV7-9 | TGTGCCAGCAGCCCCCGCACGGCGAACACCGGGGAGCTGTTTTTT | CASSPRTANTGELFF
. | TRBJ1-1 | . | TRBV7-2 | TGTGCCAGCAGCCCACGACAGCCTACTGAAGCTTTCTTT | CASSPRQPTEAFF
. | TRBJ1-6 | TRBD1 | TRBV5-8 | TGTGCCAGCAGCACTTATGACAGGGGGGATTCACCCCTCCACTTT | CASSTYDRGDSPLHF
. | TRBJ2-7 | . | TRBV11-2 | TGTGCCAGCAGCTTAGTTAACAGGGACTACGAGCAGTACTTC | CASSLVNRDYEQYF
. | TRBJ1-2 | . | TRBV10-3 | TGTGCCATCAGTGACGTCCCTTATGGCTACACCTTC | CAISDVPYGYTF
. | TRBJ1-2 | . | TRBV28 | TGTGCCAGCAGTTTTACTCAATCCGCGACCTTC | CASSFTQSATF
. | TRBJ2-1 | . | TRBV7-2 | TGTGCCAGCAGCTTAGTCGGCAGGGCGGAAAGGGATGAGCAGTTCTTC | CASSLVGRAERDEQFF
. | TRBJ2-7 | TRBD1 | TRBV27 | TGTGCCAGCAGTATCCCGGGACAGGGGCGGTACGAGCAGTACTTC | CASSIPGQGRYEQYF
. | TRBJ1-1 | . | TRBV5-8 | TGTGCCAGCAGCTGGGGGTTGGGCAGGGGTTCTGAAGCTTTCTTT | CASSWGLGRGSEAFF
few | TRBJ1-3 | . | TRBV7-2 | TGTGCCAGCAGCTTATACGGCTCTGGAAACACCATATATTTT | CASSLYGSGNTIYF
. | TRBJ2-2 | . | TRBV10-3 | TGTGCCATTACGTCGCGGGGGAACACCGGGGAGCTGTTTTTT | CAITSRGNTGELFF
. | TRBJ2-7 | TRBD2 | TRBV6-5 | TGTGCCAGCAGCACCGGGACTAGTGGGTACGAGCAGTACTTC | CASSTGTSGYEQYF
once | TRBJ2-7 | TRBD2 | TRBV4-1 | TGCGCCAGCAGCCAACCCCGTAGCGGGAGCTACGAGCAGTACTTC | CASSQPRSGSYEQYF
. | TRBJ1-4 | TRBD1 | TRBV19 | TGTGCCAGTAGTATAACCGGGACAGTCAATGAAAAACTGTTTTTT | CASSITGTVNEKLFF
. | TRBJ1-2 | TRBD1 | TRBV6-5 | TGTGCCAGCAGCCCCCCCGGACAGGTGAATGGCTACACCTTC | CASSPPGQVNGYTF
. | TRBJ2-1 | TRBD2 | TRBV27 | TGTGCCAGCGCTGGTGGGGGGGCCTACAATGAGCAGTTCTTC | CASAGGGAYNEQFF